A single sample is the source of the 5 T cell receptor beta chains below, sequenced in a study of blood T cell repertoires in COVID-19. The protocol was immunoSEQ multiplex PCR, while the TCRdb copy is restricted to in-frame clones and leaves out a portion. The repertoire consists of 300,000 or so clones, with approximately 86% occurring once and the leading ten covering around 4%. The sequencing sample was made of peripheral blood. These receptor sequences come from a woman aged 45 to 65 with active or convalescent COVID-19.

The chain employs TRBV6-5 and TRBJ2-5, with D possibly being TRBD1 (5 bases). The CDR3 runs 13 residues. Trimming pared 5 bases from V and 5 bases from J, leaving 12 bases between. Germline-derived CDR1 and CDR2 are MNHEY and SVGAGI. The DNA of the CDR3 is TGTGCCAGCAGTCGGACCAGGGCGGAGACCCAGTACTTC. Translating it yields CASSRTRAETQYF.

The gene calls are TRBV2 and TRBJ1-6; 8 bases map to TRBD1. J lost 7 bases, V lost 5 bases, and 4 bases had no gene match. The CDR3 contains 14 residues. Germline CDR1 reads SNHLY; CDR2 reads FYNNEI. For the CDR3, the DNA is TGTGCCAGCAGTCCCGGGACAGGAAATTCACCCCTCCACTTT. Translation gives CASSPGTGNSPLHF.

The chain combines TRBV18 with TRBJ2-5; 9 nucleotides align to TRBD2. With V trimmed by 3 bases and J by 4 bases, 6 bases remained unmatched. CDR3 length equals 15 residues. The germline V gene encodes CDR1 KGHSH and CDR2 LQKENI. The CDR3 here is CASSPSGGVRETQYF. In nucleotides, the CDR3 is TGTGCCAGCTCACCTAGCGGGGGCGTTCGAGAGACCCAGTACTTC.

The chain employs TRBV5-1 and TRBJ1-6; tentatively, D is TRBD1 (5 bases). Per the germline V gene, CDR1 is SGHRS and CDR2 is YFSETQ. CDR3 length: 14 amino acids. V lost 2 bases and J 6 bases, leaving 9 bases between the germline ends. CDR3 loop: CASSLAGINSPLHF. The CDR3 DNA follows: TGCGCCAGCAGCTTAGCAGGGATTAATTCACCCCTCCACTTT.

This chain connects TRBV20-1 to TRBJ2-3; D unclear. This CDR3 spans 10 amino acids. Germline assignment: CDR1 DFQATT and CDR2 SNEGSKA (reference sequence). V dropped 6 bases and J dropped 4 bases, with 5 bases sitting between them. DNA for the CDR3: TGCAGTGCCGGTCCAGATACGCAGTATTTT. It codes for CSAGPDTQYF.